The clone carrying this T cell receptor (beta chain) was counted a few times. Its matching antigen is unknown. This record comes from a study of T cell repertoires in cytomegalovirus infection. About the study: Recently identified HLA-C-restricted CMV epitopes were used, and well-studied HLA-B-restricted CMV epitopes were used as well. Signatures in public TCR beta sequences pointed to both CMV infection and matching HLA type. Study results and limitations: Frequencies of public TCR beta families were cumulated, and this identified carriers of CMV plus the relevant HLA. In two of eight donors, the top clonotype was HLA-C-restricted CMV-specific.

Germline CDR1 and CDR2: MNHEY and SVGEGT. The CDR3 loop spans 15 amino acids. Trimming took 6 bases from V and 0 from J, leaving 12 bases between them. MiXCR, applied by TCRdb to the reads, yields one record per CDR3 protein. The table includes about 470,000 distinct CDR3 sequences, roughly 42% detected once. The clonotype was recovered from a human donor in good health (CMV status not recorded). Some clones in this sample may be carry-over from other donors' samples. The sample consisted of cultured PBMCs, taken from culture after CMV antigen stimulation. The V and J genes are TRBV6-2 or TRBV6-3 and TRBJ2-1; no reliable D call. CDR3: CASRNYISSYNEQFF. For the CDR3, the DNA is TGTGCCAGCAGGAATTACATTAGCTCCTACAATGAGCAGTTCTTC.